This T cell receptor beta chain appears in the sequencing data of a study of regulatory T cells in long-lasting Graves disease. The overall study: It was over 5 years of antithyroid drugs, with positive TSH receptor antibodies, that meant persistent Graves' disease. Study results and caveats: Persistent disease showed a preference for TRBV28, TRBJ1-2 and TRBJ2-5.

This clonotype was counted a single time. What it binds is not known. The sample's time point: persistent/refractory GD, antithyroid drugs over 5 years with positive TRAb. Generation of the TCR library employed RNA extracted from PBMCs. Graves' disease diagnosis relied on American Thyroid Association guidelines. Library construction for TCR beta used iRepertoire HTBI primers and Arm-PCR of CDR3 regions. TCRdb processed the multiplex PCR reads anew with MiXCR; each CDR3 protein has one entry. The repertoire holds approximately 360,000 distinct CDR3 sequences, with roughly 25% as singletons. The germline V gene encodes CDR1 SGHNT and CDR2 YYREEE (reference sequence). The CDR3 loop spans 14 amino acids. V lost 2 bases and J 0 bases, leaving 8 bases between the germline ends.

The chain combines TRBV5-4 with TRBJ1-1; TRBD1 is a possible D gene (5 bases). This sequence originates from a woman aged 40 to 55 with Graves disease. Sequenced here: peripheral blood mononuclear cells (PBMCs), sampled when the disease was refractory, from a patient treated with antithyroid drugs. The CDR3 region has the DNA TGTGCCAGCAGCTTCTGGGGGGTGAACACTGAAGCTTTCTTT. Translated, it gives CASSFWGVNTEAFF.